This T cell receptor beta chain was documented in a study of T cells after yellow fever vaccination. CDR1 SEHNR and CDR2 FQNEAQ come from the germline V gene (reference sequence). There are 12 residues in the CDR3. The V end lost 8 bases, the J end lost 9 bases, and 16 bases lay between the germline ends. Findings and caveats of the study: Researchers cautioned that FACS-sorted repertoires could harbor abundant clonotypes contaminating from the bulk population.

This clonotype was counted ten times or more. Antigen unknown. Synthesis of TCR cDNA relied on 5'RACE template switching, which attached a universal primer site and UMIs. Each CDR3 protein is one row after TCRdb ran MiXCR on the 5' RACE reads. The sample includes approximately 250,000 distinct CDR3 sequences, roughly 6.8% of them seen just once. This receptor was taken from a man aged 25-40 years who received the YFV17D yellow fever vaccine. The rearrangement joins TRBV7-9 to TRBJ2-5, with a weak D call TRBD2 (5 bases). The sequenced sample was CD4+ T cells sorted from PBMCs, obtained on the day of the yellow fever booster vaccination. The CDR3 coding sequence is TGTGCCAGCGGGGAGCGGACCGGGGCCCAGTACTTC. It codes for CASGERTGAQYF.